Each of the 11 T cell receptor beta chains below was sequenced from the same sample in a study of T cells in Graves' hyperthyroidism and ophthalmopathy. What was amplified from RNA transcripts were TCR beta CDR3 regions. Primed by the HTBI set, a first-round RT-PCR was run on the TCR CDR3. From the multiplex PCR reads, TCRdb called clonotypes with MiXCR, one entry per CDR3 protein. The data contain 550,000 to 600,000 distinct CDR3 sequences, approximately 15% of them seen just once; the ten biggest clones take up 6.5% to 9%. The sequenced material came from blood. The receptors here all came from a woman between 18 and 30 years old with Graves' ophthalmopathy.

There are many counts of this clonotype. The chain couples TRBV7-3 to TRBJ2-1; tentatively, D is TRBD2 (5 bases). The CDR3 loop spans 16 amino acids. V gave up 1 base and J gave up 1 base, with 11 bases separating them. Per germline, CDR1 SGHTA and CDR2 FQGTGA. The CDR3 bases are TGTGCCAGCAGCTTAAGCGGTGGACTGTCCTACAATGAGCAGTTCTTC. This gives the protein CASSLSGGLSYNEQFF.

This clonotype turned up a few times. This chain joins TRBV7-9 and TRBJ2-3; 10 nucleotides match TRBD2. This CDR3 has 18 amino acids. The junction had 6 bases not matched to a gene; V was cut back by 0 bases and J by 0 bases. The V gene's germline CDR1 is SEHNR and CDR2 FQNEAQ (reference sequence). This CDR3 reads CASSLAPSSGSSTDTQYF. CDR3 coding DNA: TGTGCCAGCAGCTTAGCACCCTCTAGCGGGAGTAGCACAGATACGCAGTATTTT.

The V gene is TRBV11-2, the J gene TRBJ1-1; 8 bases match TRBD1. Trimming took 4 bases from V and 1 from J; bases not matched to a gene: 8. This CDR3 contains 16 residues. Germline CDR1 SGHAT, CDR2 FQNNGV. This CDR3 reads CASSSSGTGGNTEAFF. Here the CDR3 DNA reads TGTGCCAGCAGCTCCTCCGGGACAGGCGGGAACACTGAAGCTTTCTTT.

In its sample, this clonotype was seen a few times. The rearrangement links TRBV28 to TRBJ1-1, with D unclear. This CDR3 comprises 12 residues. Trimming removed 5 bases at V and 6 bases at J, with 10 bases between. CDR1 is MDHEN, CDR2 SYDVKM, per germline. The CDR3 sequence is CASSPWAPEAFF. CDR3 coding DNA: TGTGCCAGCAGTCCGTGGGCTCCTGAAGCTTTCTTT.

In its sample, this clonotype was seen many times. The rearrangement joins TRBV11-2 to TRBJ1-3; no clear D. Between the trimmed V and J ends, which lost 3 bases and 0 bases, there was a span of 6 bases. The germline CDR1 and CDR2 sequences are SGHAT and FQNNGV. The CDR3 extends over 14 amino acids. Here the CDR3 DNA reads TGTGCCAGCAGCTTGCGGAGCTCTGGAAACACCATATATTTT. Its translation: CASSLRSSGNTIYF.

This clonotype was seen at least ten times. For the CDR3, the DNA is TGCGCCAGCAGCTTGGTGGGACAGGGGAATGAAAAACTGTTTTTT. Translation gives CASSLVGQGNEKLFF. The chain uses TRBV5-1 and TRBJ1-4, with 10 bases aligning to TRBD1. The CDR3 extends over 15 amino acids. Germline trimming cut 0 bases from V and 5 bases from J; bases unmatched to any gene: 1. Germline V gene lookup returns CDR1 SGHRS and CDR2 YFSETQ.

The V and J genes are TRBV19 and TRBJ1-2; 8 positions agree with TRBD1. The CDR3 contains 17 residues. The ends lost 5 bases at V and 8 bases at J; junction bases unmatched: 19. CDR1 is LNHDA and CDR2 is SQIVND in the germline V gene (reference sequence). This CDR3 is CASSSSGHQGASGGYTF. For the CDR3, the DNA is TGTGCCAGTAGTTCCTCCGGGCATCAGGGGGCTTCTGGAGGCTACACCTTC. The whole variable domain, remainder taken from reference TRBV19 and TRBJ1-2, is DGGITQSPKYLFRKEGQNVTLSCEQNLNHDAMYWYRQDPGQGLRLIYYSQIVNDFQKGDIAEGYSVSREKKESFPLTVTSAQKNPTAFYLCASSSSGHQGASGGYTFGSGTRLTVV.

This clonotype was picked up a small number of times. The CDR3 DNA follows: TGCAGTGCTAGAGACGGTCTCAGGGGTAAAGGAACTGAAGCTTTCTTT. Residues: CSARDGLRGKGTEAFF. The chain couples TRBV20-1 to TRBJ1-1, with D possibly being TRBD1 (6 bases). This CDR3 spans 16 amino acids. V was cut by 0 bases and J by 5 bases, with 19 bases left in between. Germline loops: CDR1 DFQATT, CDR2 SNEGSKA (reference sequence).

The J gene is TRBJ2-2, the V gene TRBV6-4, with TRBD2 matching 12 bases. The CDR3 contains 21 residues. Germline loops: CDR1 MRHNA, CDR2 SNTAGT. V gave up 6 bases and J gave up 7 bases; unmatched junction bases: 24. CDR3 protein: CASSRITIGTSGRLISGELFF. The CDR3 DNA follows: TGTGCCAGCAGCAGAATAACGATCGGGACTAGCGGGCGCTTAATCAGCGGGGAGCTGTTTTTT.

Of note for this clonotype: Relative to the germline gene, one junction end is altered; a read error may explain this. This sequence joins TRBV29-1 and TRBJ2-2, with 7 bases matching TRBD1. Germline CDR1 is SQVTM and CDR2 is ANQGSEA. The CDR3 loop spans 17 amino acids. CDR3 protein: CGVTGTEPNENTGELFF. The CDR3 DNA follows: TGCGGCGTAACCGGGACAGAGCCCAACGAAAACACCGGGGAGCTGTTTTTT.

This clonotype was observed many times. V and J are TRBV24-1 and TRBJ2-7; TRBD1 matches at 8 bases. The CDR3 loop spans 15 amino acids. The V gene end was trimmed by 3 bases and the J gene end by 1 base; junction bases not matched to a gene: 4. The germline CDR1 and CDR2 sequences are KGHDR and SFDVKD. CDR3 DNA sequence: TGTGCCACCAGTGATGGCGGGACAGGATCCTACGAGCAGTACTTC. Encoded protein: CATSDGGTGSYEQYF.